This is a list of T cell receptor beta chains from one sample in a study of blood T cell repertoires in COVID-19. Some clones are missing from TCRdb's copy, which holds only in-frame ones; the method was immunoSEQ multiplex PCR. In the table there are some 250,000 clones, approximately 84% of which are singletons. Sequenced sample: PBMCs or T cells enriched from blood (not recorded which). Every receptor here comes from a woman in her 40s with acute COVID-19. The CDR3 runs from the conserved cysteine through the conserved F or W. A D gene is named only where the DNA matches it firmly. Not all rows give a size; the values are once, few, many and, for expanded clones, a class.

V	D	J	size	DNA	CDR3
TRBV7-2	-	TRBJ1-5	few	TGTGCCAGCAGCCCAGGGGTAATTAGCAATCAGCCCCAGCATTTT	CASSPGVISNQPQHF
TRBV5-4	TRBD1	TRBJ2-7	-	TGTGCCAGCAGCTACGGGACAGGGGATTACGAGCAGTACTTC	CASSYGTGDYEQYF
TRBV5-4	-	TRBJ1-1	-	TGTGCCAGCAGCTTCACAATGAACACTGAAGCTTTCTTT	CASSFTMNTEAFF
TRBV5-1	TRBD1	TRBJ2-2	few	TGCGCCAGCAGCCCCCGGGACAGGGACACCGGGGAGCTGTTTTTT	CASSPRDRDTGELFF
TRBV7-9	-	TRBJ1-2	-	TGTGCCAGCAGCTTAGTAGTGAGCTATGGCTACACCTTC	CASSLVVSYGYTF
TRBV13	TRBD1	TRBJ2-7	-	TGTGCCAGCAGCAAAAGGGACAGCCCCTCCGAGCAGTACTTC	CASSKRDSPSEQYF
TRBV5-1	-	TRBJ2-6	-	TGCGCCAGCAGCTTGGTTTCAGCAGCAGGGGCGGGGGCCAACGTCCTGACTTTC	CASSLVSAAGAGANVLTF
TRBV27	TRBD2	TRBJ2-3	-	TGTGCCAGCAGCTTATCTAGCGGGAGATGGGATACGCAGTATTTT	CASSLSSGRWDTQYF
TRBV4-2	TRBD1	TRBJ2-5	-	TGTGCCAGCAGCCAAGACCGGGACAGGGTGGTAGAGACCCAGTACTTC	CASSQDRDRVVETQYF
TRBV11-3	-	TRBJ2-7	-	TGTGCCAGCAGCTTAGGCAGGCAGTACGAGCAGTACTTC	CASSLGRQYEQYF
TRBV5-4	TRBD2	TRBJ2-7	-	TGTGCCAGCAGCCAACTCGCGGGAGAGGAATACGAGCAGTACTTC	CASSQLAGEEYEQYF
TRBV19	TRBD1	TRBJ1-2	-	TGTGCCAGTAGTCCGGACAGGGACGACTATGGCTACACCTTC	CASSPDRDDYGYTF
TRBV11-1	-	TRBJ2-3	-	TGTGCCAGCAGCTTAGCCCCCTACAGGTCAGGGACTGGTACGCAGTATTTT	CASSLAPYRSGTGTQYF
TRBV27	-	TRBJ2-1	-	TGTGCCAGCAGTTTTTGGGCGGGTGAGCAGTTCTTC	CASSFWAGEQFF
TRBV2	TRBD2	TRBJ2-7	-	TGTGCCAGCAGCAATACTAGCGGCCCCCGGGAGCAGTACTTC	CASSNTSGPREQYF
TRBV19	-	TRBJ1-4	few	TGTGCCAGTAGTCCCCGAAGTTTGGGAGGTAATGAAAAACTGTTTTTT	CASSPRSLGGNEKLFF